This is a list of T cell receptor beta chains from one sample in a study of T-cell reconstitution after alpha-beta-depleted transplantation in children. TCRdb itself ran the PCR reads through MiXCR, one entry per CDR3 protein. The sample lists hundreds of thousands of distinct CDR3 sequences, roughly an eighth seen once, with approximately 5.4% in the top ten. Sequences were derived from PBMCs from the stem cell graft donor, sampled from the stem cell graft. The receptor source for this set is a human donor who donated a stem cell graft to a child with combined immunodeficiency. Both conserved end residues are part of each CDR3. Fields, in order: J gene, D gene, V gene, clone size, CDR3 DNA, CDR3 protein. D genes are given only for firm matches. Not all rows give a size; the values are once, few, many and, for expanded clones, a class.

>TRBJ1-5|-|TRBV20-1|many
TGCAGTGCTTCGGACGGATATAGCAATCAGCCCCAGCATTTT
CSASDGYSNQPQHF
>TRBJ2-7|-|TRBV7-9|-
TGTGCCAGCAGCCCCAGGGACGGAGCACTATACGAGCAGTACTTC
CASSPRDGALYEQYF
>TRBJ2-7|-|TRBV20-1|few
TGCAGTGCTAGAGATTCTCAGCGTATCTACGAGCAGTACTTC
CSARDSQRIYEQYF
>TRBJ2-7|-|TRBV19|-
TGTGCCAGTAGTATAGAAAGTCCTTCCTACGAGCAGTACTTC
CASSIESPSYEQYF
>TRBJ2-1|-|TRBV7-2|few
TGTGCCAGCAGCTTAGCAGGGAGGGGGACAGGCCTCTACAATGAGCAGTTCTTC
CASSLAGRGTGLYNEQFF
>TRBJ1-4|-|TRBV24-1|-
TGTGCCACCAGTGACGATTCATCAGGAGAGGAAAAACTGTTTTTT
CATSDDSSGEEKLFF
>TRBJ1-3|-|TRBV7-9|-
TGTGCCAGCAGCACTACAGGTTCTGGAAACACCATATATTTT
CASSTTGSGNTIYF
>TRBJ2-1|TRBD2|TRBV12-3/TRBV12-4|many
TGTGCCAGCAGTTTATCCGGACTAGTCAGTGAGCAGTTCTTC
CASSLSGLVSEQFF
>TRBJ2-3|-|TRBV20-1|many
TGCAGTGCTAGTGCTAGAGGCACGCAGTATTTT
CSASARGTQYF
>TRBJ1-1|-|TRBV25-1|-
TGTGCCAGCAGTGAATACTTCACTAGTAACACTGAAGCTTTCTTT
CASSEYFTSNTEAFF
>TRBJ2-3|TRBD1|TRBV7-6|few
TGTGCCAGCAGCAACTACCGGGACAGGGGCAGGGATACGCAGTATTTT
CASSNYRDRGRDTQYF
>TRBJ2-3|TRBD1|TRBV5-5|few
TGTGCCAGCAGCTTGGTAGGGACAGGGGGAGTGACAGATACGCAGTATTTT
CASSLVGTGGVTDTQYF
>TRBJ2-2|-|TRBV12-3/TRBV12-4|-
TGTGCCAGCAGTACATTAGTAGAGAACACCGGGGAGCTGTTTTTT
CASSTLVENTGELFF
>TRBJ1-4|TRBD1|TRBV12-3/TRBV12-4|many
TGTGCCAGCAGACGGGACAGTAATGAAAAACTGTTTTTT
CASRRDSNEKLFF
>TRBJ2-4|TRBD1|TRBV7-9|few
TGTGCCAGCAGCCCTGACAGGGGGCAGAGTTGGAACATTCAGTACTTC
CASSPDRGQSWNIQYF
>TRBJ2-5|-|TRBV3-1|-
TGTGCCAGCAGCCAAGGGGTAGGGGTAGAGACCCAGTACTTC
CASSQGVGVETQYF
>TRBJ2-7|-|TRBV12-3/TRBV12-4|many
TGTGCCAGCAGTTTTCAGGGCTCCTACGAGCAGTACTTC
CASSFQGSYEQYF
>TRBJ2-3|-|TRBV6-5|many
TGTGCCAGCAGTTGGGGGACTGGAACCCTCACAGATACGCAGTATTTT
CASSWGTGTLTDTQYF
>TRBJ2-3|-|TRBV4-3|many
TGCGCCAGCAGCCAAGATACGGGGGGCGTCGGGGGATCTAGCACAGATACGCAGTATTTT
CASSQDTGGVGGSSTDTQYF
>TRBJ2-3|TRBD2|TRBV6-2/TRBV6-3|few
TGTGCCAGCATGAGCGGGGGGGGCACAGATACGCAGTATTTT
CASMSGGGTDTQYF
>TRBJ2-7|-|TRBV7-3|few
TGTGCCAGCAGCCAACGCCAACCCAAACAAGAGAGAAGCTCCTACGAGCAGTACTTC
CASSQRQPKQERSSYEQYF
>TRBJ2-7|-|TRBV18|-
TGTGCCAGCTCACCAGGCGAGGGCCCCCACGAGCAGTACTTC
CASSPGEGPHEQYF
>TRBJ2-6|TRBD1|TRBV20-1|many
TGCAGTGCTAGGGTTCGACCAACAGGGGACGGGGCCAACGTCCTGACTTTC
CSARVRPTGDGANVLTF
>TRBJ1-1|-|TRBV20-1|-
TGCAGTGCTAGAGAGGCCGGGACGATGAACACTGAAGCTTTCTTT
CSAREAGTMNTEAFF
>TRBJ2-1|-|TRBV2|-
TGTGCCAACACTGACGGCTTGCTATACAATGAGCAGTTCTTC
CANTDGLLYNEQFF
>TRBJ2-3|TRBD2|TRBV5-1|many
TGCGCCAGCAGCCCTACTAGCGGGAGGGCCTCCACAGATACGCAGTATTTT
CASSPTSGRASTDTQYF
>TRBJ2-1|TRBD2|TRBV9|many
TGTGCCAGCAGCGTAGGCGGGGGGTACAATGAGCAGTTCTTC
CASSVGGGYNEQFF
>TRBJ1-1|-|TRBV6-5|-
TGTGCCAGCAGTTACACCACTGTGAGGGGGGAGGGAGCTTTCTTT
CASSYTTVRGEGAFF
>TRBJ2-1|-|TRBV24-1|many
TGTGCCACCAGTGATTTCCCGGGGGAGCAGTTCTTC
CATSDFPGEQFF
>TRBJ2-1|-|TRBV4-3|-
TGCGCCAGCAGCCAGGGCCGAGGGACGGCAAATGAGCAGTTCTTC
CASSQGRGTANEQFF
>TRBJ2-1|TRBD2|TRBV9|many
TGTGCCAGCAGTCACTCGATGGGGCTAGCGGAGATCAGGGAGCAGTTCTTC
CASSHSMGLAEIREQFF
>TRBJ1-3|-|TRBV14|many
TGTGCCAGCAGCCAAGATCGGGGTAATCAAAACACCATATATTTT
CASSQDRGNQNTIYF
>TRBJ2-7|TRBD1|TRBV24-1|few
TGTGCCACCGGGCAGGGACAGGGGGCCTACGAGCAGTACTTC
CATGQGQGAYEQYF
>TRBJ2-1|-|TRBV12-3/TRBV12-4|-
TGTGCCAGCAGCAGGCAGGGATTTGGTGAGCAGTTCTTC
CASSRQGFGEQFF
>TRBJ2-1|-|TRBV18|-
TGTGCCAGCTCACCACCCGGGAAACATGACAATGAGCAGTTCTTC
CASSPPGKHDNEQFF
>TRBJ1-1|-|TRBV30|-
TGTGCCTGGAGGGGGCGGGGACTGAACACTGAAGCTTTCTTT
CAWRGRGLNTEAFF
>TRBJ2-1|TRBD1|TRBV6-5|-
TGTGCCAGCAGTTTGGGACAGGGGGCGGTCAATGAGCAGTTCTTC
CASSLGQGAVNEQFF
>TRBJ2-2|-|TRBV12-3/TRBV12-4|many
TGTGCCAGCAGCATTCAGGGGAACACCGGGGAGCTGTTTTTT
CASSIQGNTGELFF
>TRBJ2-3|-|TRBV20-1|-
TGCAGTGCAACCATCGGAGGGGATTGGGCAGATACGCAGTATTTT
CSATIGGDWADTQYF
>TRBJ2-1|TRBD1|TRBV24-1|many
TGTGCCACCAGTGAACCGAGACAGGGAATGGGCAATGAGCAGTTCTTC
CATSEPRQGMGNEQFF